These 4 T cell receptor beta chains came from one sample sequenced in a study of T cell changes during pregnancy in multiple sclerosis. The assay was immunoSEQ multiplex PCR, and TCRdb's table has in-frame clones only and misses some. The sample has 55,000 to 65,000 clones; 90% to 95% are singletons. This specimen consisted of peripheral blood, obtained after pregnancy. The origin of the receptors is a female donor with multiple sclerosis, enrolled in a pregnancy study.

This chain links TRBV2 with TRBJ2-5, with 10 nucleotides matching TRBD2. CDR1 is SNHLY, CDR2 FYNNEI, per germline. The CDR3 contains 15 residues. The V segment lost 5 bases and the J segment 3 bases; nucleotides outside the gene matches: 6. The CDR3: CASSSLAGWEETQYF. CDR3 DNA sequence: TGTGCCAGCAGTTCACTAGCGGGATGGGAAGAGACCCAGTACTTC.

V gene TRBV2 combines with J gene TRBJ2-1; tentative D call: TRBD2 (5 bases). Germline values: CDR1 SNHLY, CDR2 FYNNEI. The CDR3 totals 11 residues. V was cut by 6 bases and J by 6 bases, with 6 bases left in between. In nucleotides, the CDR3 is TGTGCCAGCAGGGAGGTCAATGAGCAGTTCTTC. Protein: CASREVNEQFF.

The J gene is TRBJ2-1, the V gene TRBV27, with D possibly being TRBD1 (5 bases). The germline CDR1 and CDR2 sequences are MNHEY and SMNVEV (reference sequence). V was pared by 5 bases and J by 7 bases, with 9 bases between. CDR3 length: 12 residues. CDR3 in DNA: TGTGCCAGCAGTATAGGGGTTAATGAGCAGTTCTTC. Translating gives CASSIGVNEQFF.

V usage is TRBV29-1 and J usage is TRBJ2-3, with TRBD1 matching 9 bases. Trimming removed 6 bases from V and 4 bases from J; junction bases left unmatched: 5. Germline V lookup: CDR1 SQVTM, CDR2 ANQGSEA. The CDR3 is 13 amino acids. CDR3 in DNA: TGCAGCGTATCCGGGACAGGGTCAGATACGCAGTATTTT. Its protein product is CSVSGTGSDTQYF.